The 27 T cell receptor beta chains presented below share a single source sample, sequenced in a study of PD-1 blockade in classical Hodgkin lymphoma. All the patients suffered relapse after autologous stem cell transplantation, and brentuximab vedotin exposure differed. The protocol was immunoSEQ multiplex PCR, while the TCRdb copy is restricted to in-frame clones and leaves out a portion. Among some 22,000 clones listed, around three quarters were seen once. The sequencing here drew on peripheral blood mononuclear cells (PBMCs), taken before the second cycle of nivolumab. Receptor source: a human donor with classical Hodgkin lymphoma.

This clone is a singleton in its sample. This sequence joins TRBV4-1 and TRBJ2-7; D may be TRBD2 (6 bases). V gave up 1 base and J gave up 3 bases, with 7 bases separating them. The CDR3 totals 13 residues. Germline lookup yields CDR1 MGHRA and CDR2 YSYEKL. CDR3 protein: CASSQGTNYEQYF. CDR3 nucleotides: TGCGCCAGCAGCCAAGGGACTAACTACGAGCAGTACTTC.

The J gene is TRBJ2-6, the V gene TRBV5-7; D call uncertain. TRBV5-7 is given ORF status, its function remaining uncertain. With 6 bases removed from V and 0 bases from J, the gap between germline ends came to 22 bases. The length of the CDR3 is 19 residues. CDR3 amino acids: CASTRSQRPILSGANVLTF. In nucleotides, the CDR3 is TGTGCCAGCACCCGGTCTCAACGCCCTATTCTCTCTGGGGCCAACGTCCTGACTTTC.

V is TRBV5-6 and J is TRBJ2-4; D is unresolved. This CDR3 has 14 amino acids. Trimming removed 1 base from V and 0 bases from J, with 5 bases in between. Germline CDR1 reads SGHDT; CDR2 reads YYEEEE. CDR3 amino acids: CASSLSLAKNIQYF. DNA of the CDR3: TGTGCCAGCAGCTTGTCGTTAGCCAAAAACATTCAGTACTTC.

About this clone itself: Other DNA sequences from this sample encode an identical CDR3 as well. The DNA for the CDR3 is TGTGCCAGCAGTTCCGGGACTAGCGGCTACGAGCAGTACTTC. As protein: CASSSGTSGYEQYF. V is TRBV6-6 and J is TRBJ2-7; 11 bases are a match to TRBD2. Trimming at V came to 4 bases and at J to 3 bases, leaving 2 bases not matched to a gene. CDR1 is MNHNY, CDR2 SVGAGI, per germline (reference sequence). The CDR3 spans 14 residues.

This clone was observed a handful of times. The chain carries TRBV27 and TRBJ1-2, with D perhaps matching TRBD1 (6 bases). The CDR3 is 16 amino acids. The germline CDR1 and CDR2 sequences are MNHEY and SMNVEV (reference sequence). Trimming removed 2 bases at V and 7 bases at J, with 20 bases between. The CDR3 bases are TGTGCCAGCAGTTTAGAAGGGCGGGGGCGCGGAGGTGGCTACACCTTC. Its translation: CASSLEGRGRGGGYTF.

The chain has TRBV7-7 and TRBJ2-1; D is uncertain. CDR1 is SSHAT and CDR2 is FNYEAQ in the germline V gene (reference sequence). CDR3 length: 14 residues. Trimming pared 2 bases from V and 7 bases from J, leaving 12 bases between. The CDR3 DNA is TGTGCCAGCAGCTTATCAGGAAGTTGGAATGAGCAGTTCTTC. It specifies CASSLSGSWNEQFF. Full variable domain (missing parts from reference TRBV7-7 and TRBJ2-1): GAGVSQSPRYKVTKRGQDVTLRCDPISSHATLYWYQQALGQGPEFLTYFNYEAQPDKSGLPSDRFSAERPEGSISTLTIQRTEQRDSAMYRCASSLSGSWNEQFFGPGTRLTVL.

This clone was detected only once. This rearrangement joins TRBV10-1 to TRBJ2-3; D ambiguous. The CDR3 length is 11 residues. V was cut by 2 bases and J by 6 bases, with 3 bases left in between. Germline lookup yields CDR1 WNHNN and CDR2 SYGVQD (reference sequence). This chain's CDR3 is CASSETDTQYF. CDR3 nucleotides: TGCGCCAGCAGTGAGACTGATACGCAGTATTTT.

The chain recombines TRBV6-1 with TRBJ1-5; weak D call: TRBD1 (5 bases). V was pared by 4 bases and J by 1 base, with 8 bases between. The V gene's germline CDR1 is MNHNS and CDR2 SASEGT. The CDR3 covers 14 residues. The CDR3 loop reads CASSGRGSNQPQHF. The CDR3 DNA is TGTGCCAGCAGTGGGCGGGGGAGCAATCAGCCCCAGCATTTT.

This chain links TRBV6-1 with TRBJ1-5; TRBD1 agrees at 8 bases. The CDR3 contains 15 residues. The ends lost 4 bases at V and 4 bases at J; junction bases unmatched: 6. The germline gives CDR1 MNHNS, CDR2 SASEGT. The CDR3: CASSAGQGQNQPQHF. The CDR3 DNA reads TGTGCCAGCAGTGCCGGACAGGGTCAGAATCAGCCCCAGCATTTT.

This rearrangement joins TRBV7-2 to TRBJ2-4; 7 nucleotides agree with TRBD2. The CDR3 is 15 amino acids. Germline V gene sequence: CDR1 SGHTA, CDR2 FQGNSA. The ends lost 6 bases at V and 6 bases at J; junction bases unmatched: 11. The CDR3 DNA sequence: TGTGCCAGCAGTCTGGGGGGGACTACGGCAAACATTCAGTACTTC. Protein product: CASSLGGTTANIQYF.

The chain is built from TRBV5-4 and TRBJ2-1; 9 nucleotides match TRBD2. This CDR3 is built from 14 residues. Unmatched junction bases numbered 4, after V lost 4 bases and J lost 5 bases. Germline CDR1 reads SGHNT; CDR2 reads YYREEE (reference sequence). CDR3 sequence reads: CASSMGLAHNEQFF. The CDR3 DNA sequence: TGTGCCAGCAGCATGGGACTAGCTCACAATGAGCAGTTCTTC.

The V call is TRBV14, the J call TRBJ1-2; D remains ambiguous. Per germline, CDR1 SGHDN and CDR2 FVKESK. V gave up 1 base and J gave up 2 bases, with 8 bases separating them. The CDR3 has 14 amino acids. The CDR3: CASSQVSRNYGYTF. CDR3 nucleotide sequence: TGTGCCAGCAGCCAAGTATCGAGGAACTATGGCTACACCTTC.

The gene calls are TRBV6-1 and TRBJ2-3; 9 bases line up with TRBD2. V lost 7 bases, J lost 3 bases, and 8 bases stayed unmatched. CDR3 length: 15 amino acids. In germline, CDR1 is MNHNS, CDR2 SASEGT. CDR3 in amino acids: CASTLAGYGTDTQYF. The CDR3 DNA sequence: TGTGCCAGCACCCTAGCGGGATACGGGACAGATACGCAGTATTTT.

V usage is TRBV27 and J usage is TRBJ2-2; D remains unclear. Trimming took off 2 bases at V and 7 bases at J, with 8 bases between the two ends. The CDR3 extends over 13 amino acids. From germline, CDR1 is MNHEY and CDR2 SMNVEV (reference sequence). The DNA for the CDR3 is TGTGCCAGCAGTTTAGTTTTAGGCGGGGAGCTGTTTTTT. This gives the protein CASSLVLGGELFF.

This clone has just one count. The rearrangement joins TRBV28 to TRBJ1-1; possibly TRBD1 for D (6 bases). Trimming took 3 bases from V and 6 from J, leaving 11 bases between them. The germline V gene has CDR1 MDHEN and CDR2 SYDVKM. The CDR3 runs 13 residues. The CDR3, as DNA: TGTGCCAGCAGTTTTGGGGGCGACCCTGAAGCTTTCTTT. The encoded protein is CASSFGGDPEAFF.

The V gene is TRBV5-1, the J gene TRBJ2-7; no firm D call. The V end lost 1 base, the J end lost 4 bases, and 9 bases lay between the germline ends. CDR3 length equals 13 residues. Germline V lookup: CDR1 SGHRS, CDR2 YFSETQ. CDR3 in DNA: TGCGCCAGCAGCTTGAGGGATTCGTACGAGCAGTACTTC. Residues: CASSLRDSYEQYF.

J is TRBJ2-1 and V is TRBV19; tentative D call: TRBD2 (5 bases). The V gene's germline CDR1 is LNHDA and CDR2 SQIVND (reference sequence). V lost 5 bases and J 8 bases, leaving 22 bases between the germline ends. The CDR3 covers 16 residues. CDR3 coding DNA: TGTGCCAGTAGTCCTCCTGGCCCCGGGGTTTTAGATGAGCAGTTCTTC. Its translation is CASSPPGPGVLDEQFF.

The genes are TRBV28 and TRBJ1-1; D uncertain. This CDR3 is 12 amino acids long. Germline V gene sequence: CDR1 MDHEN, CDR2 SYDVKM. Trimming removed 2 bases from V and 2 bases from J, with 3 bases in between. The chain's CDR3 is CASSLVNTEAFF. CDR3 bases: TGTGCCAGCAGTTTAGTCAACACTGAAGCTTTCTTT. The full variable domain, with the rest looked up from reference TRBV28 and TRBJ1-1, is DVKVTQSSRYLVKRTGEKVFLECVQDMDHENMFWYRQDPGLGLRLIYFSYDVKMKEKGDIPEGYSVSREKKERFSLILESASTNQTSMYLCASSLVNTEAFFGQGTRLTVV.

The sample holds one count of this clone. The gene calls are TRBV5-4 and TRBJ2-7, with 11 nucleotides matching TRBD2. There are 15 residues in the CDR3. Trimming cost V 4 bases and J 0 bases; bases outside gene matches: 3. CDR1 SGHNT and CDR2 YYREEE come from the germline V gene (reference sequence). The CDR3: CASSPTSGSSYEQYF. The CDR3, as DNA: TGTGCCAGCAGCCCTACTAGCGGGAGCTCCTACGAGCAGTACTTC.

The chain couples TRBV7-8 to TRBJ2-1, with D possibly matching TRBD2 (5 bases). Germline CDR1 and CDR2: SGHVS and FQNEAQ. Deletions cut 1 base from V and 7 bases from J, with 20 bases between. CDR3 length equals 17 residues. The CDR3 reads CASSLVVGASGGNEQFF. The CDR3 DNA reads TGTGCCAGCAGCTTAGTGGTCGGTGCAAGCGGAGGTAATGAGCAGTTCTTC.

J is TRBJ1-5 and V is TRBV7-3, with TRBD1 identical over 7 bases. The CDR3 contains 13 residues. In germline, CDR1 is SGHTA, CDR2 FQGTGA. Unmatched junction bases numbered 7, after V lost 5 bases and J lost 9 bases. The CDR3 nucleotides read TGTGCCAGCAGCCAAAACGCAGGGGGGCCCCAGCATTTT. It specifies CASSQNAGGPQHF. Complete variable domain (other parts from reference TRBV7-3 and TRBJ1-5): GAGVSQTPSNKVTEKGKYVELRCDPISGHTALYWYRQSLGQGPEFLIYFQGTGAADDSGLPNDRFFAVRPEGSVSTLKIQRTERGDSAVYLCASSQNAGGPQHFGDGTRLSIL.

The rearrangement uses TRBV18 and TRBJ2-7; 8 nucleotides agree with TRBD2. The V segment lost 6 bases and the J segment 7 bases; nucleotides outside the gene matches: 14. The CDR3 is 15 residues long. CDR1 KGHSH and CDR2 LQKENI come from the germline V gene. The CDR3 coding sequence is TGTGCCAGCTCCCCAAGGGGTAGCGGGATAGGTGAGCAGTACTTC. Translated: CASSPRGSGIGEQYF. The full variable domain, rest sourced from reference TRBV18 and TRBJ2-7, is NAGVMQNPRHLVRRRGQEARLRCSPMKGHSHVYWYRQLPEEGLKFMVYLQKENIIDESGMPKERFSAEFPKEGPSILRIQQVVRGDSAAYFCASSPRGSGIGEQYFGPGTRLTVT.

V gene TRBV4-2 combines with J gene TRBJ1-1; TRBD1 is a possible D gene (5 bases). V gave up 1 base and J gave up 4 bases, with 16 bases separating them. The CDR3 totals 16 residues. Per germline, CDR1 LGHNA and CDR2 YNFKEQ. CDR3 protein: CASSQVGRGGVTEAFF. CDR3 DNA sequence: TGTGCCAGCAGCCAAGTTGGTAGGGGAGGGGTCACTGAAGCTTTCTTT.

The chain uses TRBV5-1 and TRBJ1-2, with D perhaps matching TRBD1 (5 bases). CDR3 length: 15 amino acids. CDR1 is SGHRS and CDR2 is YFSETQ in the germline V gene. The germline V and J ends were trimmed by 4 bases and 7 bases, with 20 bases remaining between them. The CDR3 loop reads CASSPTTGMEGGYTF. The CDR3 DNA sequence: TGCGCCAGCAGCCCAACAACAGGCATGGAGGGTGGCTACACCTTC.

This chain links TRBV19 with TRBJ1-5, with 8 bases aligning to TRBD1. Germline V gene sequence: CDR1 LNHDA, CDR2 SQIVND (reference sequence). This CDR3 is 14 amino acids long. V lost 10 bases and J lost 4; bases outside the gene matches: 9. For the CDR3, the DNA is TGTGCCACCTCCCGGACAGGGAATAATCAGCCCCAGCATTTT. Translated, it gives CATSRTGNNQPQHF.

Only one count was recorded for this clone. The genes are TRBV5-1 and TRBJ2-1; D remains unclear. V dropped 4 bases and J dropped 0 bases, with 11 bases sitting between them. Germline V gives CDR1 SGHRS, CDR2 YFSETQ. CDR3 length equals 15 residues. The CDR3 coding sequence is TGCGCCAGCAGCCCGCATGTAAGCTCCTACAATGAGCAGTTCTTC. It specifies CASSPHVSSYNEQFF.

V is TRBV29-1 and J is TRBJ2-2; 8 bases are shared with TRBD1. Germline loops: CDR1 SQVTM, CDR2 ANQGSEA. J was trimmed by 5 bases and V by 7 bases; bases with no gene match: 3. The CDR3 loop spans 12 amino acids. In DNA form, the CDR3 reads TGCAGCGGAGGACAGGGAACCGGGGAGCTGTTTTTT. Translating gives CSGGQGTGELFF.